The 17 T cell receptor beta chains presented below share a single source sample, sequenced in a study of T cell repertoires in cytomegalovirus infection. Each CDR3 protein gets one entry after TCRdb re-called the reads with MiXCR. The repertoire consists of about 6,100 distinct CDR3 sequences, with around 52% occurring once and the leading ten covering approximately 88%. These receptors lack a known antigen. Sequencing was carried out using PBMCs, sequenced either directly or after in vitro stimulation (not recorded which). The receptors stem from a human donor in good health (CMV status not recorded). Some clones in this sample may be carry-over from other donors' samples.

This chain joins TRBV12-3 or TRBV12-4 and TRBJ2-5; tentatively, D is TRBD1 (5 bases). CDR3 length: 15 amino acids. Trimming removed 3 bases from V and 2 bases from J, with 13 bases in between. The DNA of the CDR3 is TGTGCCAGCAGTTTCCGACAGTCACAACAAGAGACCCAGTACTTC. This encodes CASSFRQSQQETQYF.

With regard to this clonotype: Because it lacks the conserved phenylalanine or tryptophan at the end, this CDR3 is likely a read error. The V gene is TRBV6-5, the J gene TRBJ1-1; possibly TRBD1 for D (6 bases). The CDR3 length is 14 residues. V was shortened by 4 bases and J by 8 bases, with 17 bases between the two germline ends. CDR1 and CDR2 (germline): MNHEY, SVGAGI. In DNA, the CDR3 is TGTGCCAGCAGTTCCGGACAGAAGAACCCGGAAGCTTTCTTG. It specifies CASSSGQKNPEAFL.

This clonotype was seen just once. V is TRBV7-2 and J is TRBJ2-5; D is tentatively TRBD1 or TRBD2 (6 bases each). Germline CDR1 is SGHTA and CDR2 is FQGNSA. The CDR3 has 19 residues. Deletions cut 2 bases from V and 9 bases from J, with 31 bases between. The CDR3 nucleotides read TGTGCCAGCAGCTTAAGAGGAGCTATCTGGAGACCCGAAGGGGGGCCCCAGTACTTC. Translating it yields CASSLRGAIWRPEGGPQYF.

The rearrangement uses TRBV6-1 and TRBJ1-3; D possibly corresponds to TRBD1 (5 bases). Trimming took 1 base from V and 3 from J, leaving 7 bases between them. CDR1 and CDR2 (germline): MNHNS, SASEGT. This CDR3 is built from 14 residues. CDR3 amino acids: CASSEGGFGNTIYF. In DNA, the CDR3 is TGTGCCAGCAGTGAAGGGGGCTTTGGAAACACCATATATTTT.

This clonotype was observed many times. The chain joins TRBV20-1 to TRBJ2-6; no firm D call. Germline V gene lookup returns CDR1 DFQATT and CDR2 SNEGSKA (reference sequence). V was clipped by 6 bases and J by 2 bases, with 11 bases between them. This CDR3 has 14 residues. The CDR3 DNA follows: TGCAGTGCCCCAGATCCCCCTGGGGCCAACGTCCTGACTTTC. Its translation: CSAPDPPGANVLTF.

CDR3 DNA sequence: TGTGCCAGAGGCTCAGGGGACGTCACTCCGACAGGGTTGGGTAGTGGGTACACCTTC. This codes for CARGSGDVTPTGLGSGYTF. The V and J genes are TRBV7-2 and TRBJ1-2, with 7 bases fitting TRBD1. There are 19 residues in the CDR3. CDR1 SGHTA and CDR2 FQGNSA come from the germline V gene. J lost 11 bases, V lost 9 bases, and 33 bases had no gene match.

Only one count was recorded for this clonotype. The rearrangement uses TRBV10-3 and TRBJ2-1, with TRBD2 matching over 9 bases. In germline, CDR1 is ENHRY, CDR2 SYGVKD. This CDR3 has 14 residues. V trimming: 6 bases; J trimming: 9 bases; junction bases outside the gene matches: 9. CDR3 residues: CAIRSGRGGREQFF. CDR3 coding DNA: TGTGCCATCAGATCGGGGCGGGGGGGCCGTGAGCAGTTCTTC.

The chain is built from TRBV7-6 and TRBJ2-1; TRBD1 matches at 10 bases. The CDR3 is 15 residues long. In germline, CDR1 is SGHVS, CDR2 FNYEAQ. V gave up 3 bases and J gave up 9 bases; unmatched junction bases: 8. The CDR3 region has the DNA TGTGCCAGCAGCTTGGGGGACAGGGGAATGACTGAGCAGTTCTTC. It yields the protein CASSLGDRGMTEQFF.

Worth noting for this clonotype: The CDR3 carries no conserved terminal phenylalanine or tryptophan, so it likely arises from a read error. Here the CDR3 DNA reads TGTGCCAGCAGTTACGCAGCGATAGCGGGAGATGCAGATACGCAGTATTTG. Translation gives CASSYAAIAGDADTQYL. The rearrangement joins TRBV6-5 to TRBJ2-3; 9 bases agree with TRBD2. The CDR3 is made up of 17 amino acids. Trimming removed 2 bases from V and 4 bases from J; junction bases left unmatched: 10. CDR1 MNHEY and CDR2 SVGAGI come from the germline V gene.

Regarding this clonotype: The germline gene is not matched at one end of the junction; a read error may be the cause. CDR3 DNA: TGTGCAAGCATTTACTCAGCTCTAGCGGGAGATGCAGATACGCAGTATTTT. Translating it yields CASIYSALAGDADTQYF. This chain uses TRBV6-2 or TRBV6-3 with TRBJ2-3; TRBD2 matches 10 bases. This CDR3 has 17 amino acids. Germline CDR1 is MNHEY and CDR2 is SVGEGT.

About this clonotype itself: One end of the junction fails to match germline, which may point to a read error. The genes are TRBV7-2 and TRBJ1-5; D perhaps matches TRBD1 (5 bases). Germline CDR1 SGHTA, CDR2 FQGNSA. The CDR3 consists of 14 residues. The CDR3 region is CAWSLAGVNHPQHF. DNA for the CDR3: TGTGCCTGGAGCTTAGCGGGGGTCAATCATCCCCAGCATTTT.

The table lists this clonotype with many counts. The V call is TRBV6-4, the J call TRBJ1-1; D remains ambiguous. V was shortened by 4 bases and J by 5 bases, with 14 bases between the two germline ends. This CDR3 contains 14 residues. Germline V gene data show CDR1 as MRHNA and CDR2 as SNTAGT. The CDR3 reads CASSAGPGTTEAFF. The DNA for the CDR3 is TGTGCCAGCAGTGCGGGCCCAGGTACGACTGAAGCTTTCTTT.

As to this clonotype: A read error may account for a junction end that differs from germline. This sequence joins TRBV10-3 and TRBJ1-1; 8 positions match TRBD1. The CDR3 extends over 15 amino acids. From germline, CDR1 is ENHRY and CDR2 SYGVKD. The CDR3 nucleotides are TGTGCCATCAGCTGGTTAGGACAGGGAGACACTGAAGCTTTATTT. Protein sequence: CAISWLGQGDTEALF.

The rearrangement joins TRBV6-6 to TRBJ2-2, with 8 bases identical to TRBD2. V was clipped by 6 bases and J by 2 bases; unmatched bases: 5. CDR1 and CDR2 from the germline V gene are MNHNY and SVGAGI (reference sequence). The CDR3 has 15 residues. The CDR3 bases are TGTGCCAGCAGCGGACTAGCTGAAAACACCGGGGAGCTGTTTTTT. Encoded protein: CASSGLAENTGELFF.

The chain employs TRBV9 and TRBJ1-6, with D uncertain. The CDR3 runs 13 residues. Per the germline V gene, CDR1 is SGDLS and CDR2 is YYNGEE. The V gene lost 3 bases and the J gene lost 6 bases, with 7 bases spanning the gap. This CDR3 reads CASSARSNSPLHF. In DNA form, the CDR3 reads TGTGCCAGCAGCGCTCGAAGTAATTCACCCCTCCACTTT. Filled out from reference TRBV9 and TRBJ1-6, the complete variable domain reads DSGVTQTPKHLITATGQRVTLRCSPRSGDLSVYWYQQSLDQGLQFLIQYYNGEERAKGNILERFSAQQFPDLHSELNLSSLELGDSALYFCASSARSNSPLHFGNGTRLTVT.

There are a few counts of this clonotype. This chain joins TRBV7-2 and TRBJ1-5, with 7 bases matching TRBD1. The CDR3 length is 15 residues. Germline CDR1 and CDR2: SGHTA and FQGNSA. The DNA of the CDR3 is TGTTCCCACAGCCCCGGGACAGCTAGCAATCAGCCCCAGCATTTT. Translating it yields CSHSPGTASNQPQHF.

The chain carries TRBV7-8 and TRBJ2-5; possibly TRBD1 for D (6 bases). Germline values: CDR1 SGHVS, CDR2 FQNEAQ. V was pared by 3 bases and J by 5 bases, with 13 bases between. CDR3 length: 14 amino acids. The CDR3 nucleotides read TGTGCCAGCAGCTTCGGTACAGGGCAGGAGACCCAGTACTTC. Protein sequence: CASSFGTGQETQYF.